Listed below are T cell receptor beta chains from one sample, sequenced in a study of T cells in Graves' hyperthyroidism and ophthalmopathy. TCRdb recomputed calls from the multiplex PCR reads with MiXCR, one row per CDR3 protein. In the table there are under 350,000 distinct CDR3 sequences, 18% of which are singletons. Material for sequencing was blood. The receptors were sampled from a woman between 45 and 65 years old with Graves' hyperthyroidism. Both conserved end residues are part of each CDR3. D genes are given only for firm matches. Clone size is stated in some rows and not others, as once, few, many or a class when expanded.

clone_size j_call d_call v_call cdr3_nt cdr3_aa
many TRBJ2-5 NA TRBV11-2 TGTGCCAGCAGCTCAGCCGACAGAGTTGCAGAGACCCAGTACTTC CASSSADRVAETQYF
few TRBJ1-1 NA TRBV12-3/TRBV12-4 TGTGCCAGCCAAAACCGGTTAAGGTCGGACACTGAAGCTTTCTTT CASQNRLRSDTEAFF
few TRBJ1-6 NA TRBV6-4 TGTGCCAGCAGTGAACGCCACAGGGCTTTTGGGTCACCCCTCCACTTT CASSERHRAFGSPLHF
NA TRBJ2-1 NA TRBV28 TGTGCCAGCAGGCGGGACCTCACTGGGGAGCAGTTCTTC CASRRDLTGEQFF
few TRBJ2-2 NA TRBV5-1 TGCGCCAGCAGCTTGGGCGACAGGAACACCGGGGAGCTGTTTTTT CASSLGDRNTGELFF
NA TRBJ2-1 TRBD2 TRBV29-1 TGCAGCGCCGGTGGGACTAGCGGGTTGGGCTCCTACAATGAGCAGCTCTTC CSAGGTSGLGSYNEQLF
many TRBJ2-1 NA TRBV9 TGTGCCAGCAGCGCGTACAATGATGAGCAGTTCTTC CASSAYNDEQFF
many TRBJ1-2 TRBD1 TRBV3-1 TGTGCCAGCAGCCGATCCTTACAGGGGGACGACAGTAACACCTTC CASSRSLQGDDSNTF
many TRBJ1-5 NA TRBV11-2 TGTGCCAGCAGCTTAGAATGGGGCTCGGGTCAGCCCCAGCATTTT CASSLEWGSGQPQHF
few TRBJ2-5 NA TRBV30 TGTGCCTGGAGTATTCAAGAGACCCAGTACTTC CAWSIQETQYF
many TRBJ2-3 TRBD2 TRBV28 TGTGCCAGCAGTTACGGACCCCGGGGGGCAGATACGCAGTATTTT CASSYGPRGADTQYF
few TRBJ1-1 TRBD1 TRBV6-1 TGTGCCAGCAGTAACCCGACAGGGATCTATTACGAAGCTTTCTTT CASSNPTGIYYEAFF
few TRBJ2-7 TRBD2 TRBV20-1 TGCAGTGCTAGAGATGTAAAGACTAGCGGCTCCTACGAGCAGTACTTC CSARDVKTSGSYEQYF
many TRBJ2-5 NA TRBV6-1 TGTGCCAGCAGGGAAGACCTCGGGACCGAGACCCAGTACTTC CASREDLGTETQYF
many TRBJ2-7 NA TRBV13 TGTGCCAGCAGCTTAGATCCGTTCTCCTACGAGCAGTACTTC CASSLDPFSYEQYF
many TRBJ2-5 NA TRBV6-1 TGTGCCAGCAGTGTGGGAAGGCTAGTCCCTACCACCCAGTACTTC CASSVGRLVPTTQYF
many TRBJ2-1 TRBD1 TRBV20-1 TGCAGTGCTAGTAAGGGACAGATATACAATGAGCAGTTCTTC CSASKGQIYNEQFF
many TRBJ2-7 NA TRBV28 TGTGCCAGCAGTACCCCAGGTATCTCCTACGAGCAGTACTTC CASSTPGISYEQYF
few TRBJ1-1 NA TRBV11-2 TGTGCCAGCAGCTTTCTGCAATCCATGAACACTGAAGCTTTCTTT CASSFLQSMNTEAFF
many TRBJ1-1 TRBD1 TRBV12-3/TRBV12-4 TGTGCCAGCACCGGACAGGGTCCTGAAGCTTTCTTT CASTGQGPEAFF
many TRBJ2-1 TRBD1 TRBV7-9 TGTGCCAGCAGCTGGACAGGGGGCACCTACAATGAGCAGTTCTTC CASSWTGGTYNEQFF
few TRBJ1-1 NA TRBV3-1 TGTGCCAGCAGCCAACCGGGACGGGCAGCTTTCTTT CASSQPGRAAFF
few TRBJ2-7 NA TRBV29-1 TGCAGCGTCACGACAGAGCCTCCCTACGAGCAGTACTTC CSVTTEPPYEQYF
few TRBJ2-7 NA TRBV29-1 TGCAGCGTTGAGCGGAACTACGAGCAGTACTTC CSVERNYEQYF
many TRBJ1-1 NA TRBV5-5 TGTGCCAGCAGCTCCCTGACAGGGAACACTGAAGCTTTCTTT CASSSLTGNTEAFF
NA TRBJ1-1 NA TRBV12-3/TRBV12-4 TGTGCCAGCAGTCCGGGGACGCCTGAAGCTTTCTTT CASSPGTPEAFF
many TRBJ2-1 TRBD2 TRBV12-3/TRBV12-4 TGTGCCAGCAGTGGACGGACTAGCGGGAGAATCAATGAGCAGTTCTTC CASSGRTSGRINEQFF
once TRBJ2-1 TRBD2 TRBV3-1 TGTGCCAGCAGCCCCGCTAGCGGGGAAAACAATGAGCAGTTCTTC CASSPASGENNEQFF
few TRBJ1-1 TRBD1 TRBV27 TGTGCCAGCAGTACACAACAGGGGGGGAGGCAAGCTTTCTTT CASSTQQGGRQAFF
NA TRBJ2-2 TRBD2 TRBV3-1 TGTGCCAGCAGCCAAGGATTAGCGGGGGGCTTTAACACCGGGGAGCTGTTTTTT CASSQGLAGGFNTGELFF
many TRBJ2-7 NA TRBV11-2 TGTGCCAGCAGAGACACCTTGGGGGAGCAGTACTTC CASRDTLGEQYF
many TRBJ2-3 NA TRBV2 TGTGCCAGTCAGCAGGACAACACAGATACGCAGTATTTT CASQQDNTDTQYF
few TRBJ1-2 NA TRBV4-1 TGCGCCAGCAGCCAAGGGGACGTCTATGGCTACACCTTC CASSQGDVYGYTF
NA TRBJ2-5 NA TRBV9 TGTGCCAGCAGCGTAGCTTGGGACGGCTCGGCCCAGTACTTC CASSVAWDGSAQYF
NA TRBJ2-7 TRBD2 TRBV6-5 TGTGCCAGCAGTTACTCGAGACTAGCGGGTTCCGAGCAGTACTTC CASSYSRLAGSEQYF
many TRBJ2-1 TRBD2 TRBV27 TGTGCCAGCAGTTTATCGGGGGGGAATGAGCAGTTCTTC CASSLSGGNEQFF
NA TRBJ1-2 TRBD1 TRBV27 TGTGCCAGCAGTCCCCGTGGGGACAGGGTGCTACCTAACTATGGCTACACCTTC CASSPRGDRVLPNYGYTF
many TRBJ1-3 NA TRBV30 TGTGCCTGGAGTGTACCATGGTCAGGAAACACCATATATTTT CAWSVPWSGNTIYF
many TRBJ1-1 NA TRBV28 TGTGCCAGCAGTCCGCAGGGAGGCAGGAGGGACACTGAAGCTTTCTTT CASSPQGGRRDTEAFF
few TRBJ2-5 TRBD1 TRBV29-1 TGCAGCGTTGACGGGACAGTTTCAGGTCAGACCCAGTACTTC CSVDGTVSGQTQYF
many TRBJ2-7 TRBD2 TRBV12-3/TRBV12-4 TGTGCCAGCAGACTCGTAGCGGGAGGGCCGGACGAGCAGTACTTC CASRLVAGGPDEQYF
many TRBJ2-7 TRBD1 TRBV12-3/TRBV12-4 TGTGCCAGCAGTAGCCGCCAGGGGGCGAGGTACGAGCAGTACTTC CASSSRQGARYEQYF
few TRBJ2-1 NA TRBV3-1 TGTGCCAGCAGCCTATCCTTAGGTGAGCAGTTCTTC CASSLSLGEQFF
NA TRBJ2-6 TRBD1 TRBV27 TGTGCCAGTGGGACAGTCAACCTCTCTGGGGCCAACGTCCTGACTTTC CASGTVNLSGANVLTF
few TRBJ2-5 NA TRBV24-1 TGTGCCACCAGGCCCGTGTTCGAGACCCAGTACTTC CATRPVFETQYF
many TRBJ1-1 NA TRBV6-2/TRBV6-3 TGTGCCAGCGGCCGGGGCCCCACTGAAGCTTTCTTT CASGRGPTEAFF
few TRBJ2-2 NA TRBV2 TGTGCCAGCAGTGAATCGGAACCGGGGTGGAACACCGGGGAGCTGTTTTTT CASSESEPGWNTGELFF
many TRBJ2-1 TRBD2 TRBV7-3 TGTGCCAGCAGCTTACAGTATAGCGGGACAACTGAGCAGTTCTTC CASSLQYSGTTEQFF
many TRBJ1-1 TRBD1 TRBV12-3/TRBV12-4 TGTGCCAGCAGTTTGGGGGAGACAGGGAGAACTGAAGCTTTCTTT CASSLGETGRTEAFF
few TRBJ2-1 NA TRBV13 TGTGCCAGCAGCTTAGGGGTGGGGATCTTAAGCAATGAGCAGTTCTTC CASSLGVGILSNEQFF
NA TRBJ1-6 NA TRBV7-9 TGTGCCAGCAGCTCGCATCAGAATTCACCCCTCCACTTT CASSSHQNSPLHF
few TRBJ1-2 NA TRBV9 TGTGCCAGCAGCCCCCACTCGACAGAAAACTATGGCTACACCTTC CASSPHSTENYGYTF
many TRBJ1-4 NA TRBV28 TGTGCCAGCAGTGAGACAGGAGACGCAACTAATGAAAAACTGTTTTTT CASSETGDATNEKLFF
few TRBJ1-3 NA TRBV20-1 TGCAGTGCCGACGCACCTCTCTCTGGAAACACCATATATTTT CSADAPLSGNTIYF